The present entry profiles one T cell receptor beta chain with its context. Its antigen is currently unknown. This may arise from a read error, as a much more abundant clone is one base away. The final CDR3 position lacks the conserved phenylalanine or tryptophan, pointing to a likely read error. This entry comes from a study of T cell repertoires in cytomegalovirus infection. On the study more broadly: Public TCR beta signatures indicated both CMV infection and matching HLA type.

Germline V gives CDR1 SGHTA, CDR2 FQGNSA. V shed 2 bases, J shed 10 bases, and the junction held 14 bases outside the gene matches. The CDR3 sequence is 16 residues long. Study-level points and caveats: Identification of carriers of CMV plus the relevant HLA was performed using cumulative public TCR beta family frequency. Dominant in the ex vivo response were TCR beta clonotypes restricted by HLA-C and specific for CMV.

TCRdb processed the reads anew with MiXCR; each CDR3 protein has one entry. The sample has about 530,000 distinct CDR3 sequences, 26% seen once; the top ten hold roughly 13%. Sequencing was performed on PBMCs. The sequence was collected from a human donor in good health (CMV status not recorded). Some clones in this sample may be carry-over from other donors' samples. V is TRBV7-2 and J is TRBJ1-1; 9 nucleotides align to TRBD1. For the CDR3, the DNA is TGTGCCAGCAGCTTAACTTTTTGGGACAGGGCTTTGGGAGCTTTCTCT. It specifies CASSLTFWDRALGAFS.